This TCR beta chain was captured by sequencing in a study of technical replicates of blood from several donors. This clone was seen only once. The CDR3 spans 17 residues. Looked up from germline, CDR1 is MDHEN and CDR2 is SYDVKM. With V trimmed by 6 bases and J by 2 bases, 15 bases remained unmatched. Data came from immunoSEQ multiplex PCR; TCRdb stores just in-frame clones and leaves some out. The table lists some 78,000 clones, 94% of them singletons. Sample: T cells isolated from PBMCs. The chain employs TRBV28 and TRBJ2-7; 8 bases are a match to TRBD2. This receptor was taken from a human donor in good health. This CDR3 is CASRIIRGAGGTYEQYF. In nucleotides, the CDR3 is TGTGCCAGCAGGATCATCCGGGGGGCGGGAGGAACCTACGAGCAGTACTTC.